A selection of T cell receptor beta chains follows, all from one sample in a study of CD8 T cells in Susac syndrome. TCRdb recomputed calls from the immunoSEQ multiplex PCR reads with MiXCR, one row per CDR3 protein. This table holds fewer than 300,000 distinct CDR3 sequences, about 88% found once. Sequencing was done on a sample of CD8+ T cells from PBMCs. These receptors came from a human donor with multiple sclerosis. Both conserved end residues are part of each CDR3. The D gene is left open where the match is weak.

j_call v_call d_call cdr3_nt cdr3_aa
TRBJ2-1 TRBV14 NA TGTGCCAGCACCCAGTACCACGCGTCATACAATGAGCAGTTCTTC CASTQYHASYNEQFF
TRBJ2-2 TRBV2 NA TGTGCCAGCACTGGGAGGTCGAACACCGGGGAGCTGTTTTTT CASTGRSNTGELFF
TRBJ1-4 TRBV12-3/TRBV12-4 NA TGTGCCAGCAGTAGTAAAACCGGCTGGAATGAAAAACTGTTTTTT CASSSKTGWNEKLFF
TRBJ2-1 TRBV19 NA TGTGCCAGTAGAGATGGCAGCTACAATGAGCAGTTCTTC CASRDGSYNEQFF
TRBJ1-4 TRBV30 NA TGTGCCTGGAGAACAGGGATGGAGGAACTGTTTTTT CAWRTGMEELFF
TRBJ2-1 TRBV7-9 NA TGTGCCAGCAGCTTAGGACTAGGGAAGTACAATGAGCAGTTCTTC CASSLGLGKYNEQFF
TRBJ2-1 TRBV12-3/TRBV12-4 TRBD2 TGTGCCAGCATCGGAGTTCAGAGCGGGAGGGCCTGGAATGAGCAGTTCTTC CASIGVQSGRAWNEQFF
TRBJ1-1 TRBV2 NA TGTGCCAGCAGTGCCAGCTCCGGGACAGAAGCTTTCTTT CASSASSGTEAFF
TRBJ1-1 TRBV6-5 NA TGTGCCAGCAGAACCCTGAGGACTGAAGCTTTCTTT CASRTLRTEAFF
TRBJ1-1 TRBV19 TRBD1 TGTGCCAGTAGCCTGACAGGGTACACTGAAGCTTTCTTT CASSLTGYTEAFF
TRBJ2-1 TRBV19 NA TGTGCCAGTAGTTGGGTCGTGCGCCCGGGGAACAATGAGCAGTTCTTC CASSWVVRPGNNEQFF
TRBJ2-7 TRBV12-3/TRBV12-4 NA TGTGCCAGCAGTTTGGAAGGAGCCGAGCAGTACTTC CASSLEGAEQYF
TRBJ2-2 TRBV5-5 NA TGTGCCAGCAGCTTTCGGGGATCGGACACCGGGGAGCTGTTTTTT CASSFRGSDTGELFF
TRBJ2-3 TRBV10-3 TRBD2 TGTGCCATCAGTGGGGCTAGCGGGCCCGAGGGCACAGATACGCAGTATTTT CAISGASGPEGTDTQYF
TRBJ2-7 TRBV28 NA TGTGCCAGCAGCTCCCGGGTAGCGCAAACCTACGAGCAGTACTTC CASSSRVAQTYEQYF
TRBJ1-1 TRBV29-1 NA TGCAGCGTTGGACCCTTTACGAACACTGAAGCTTTCTTT CSVGPFTNTEAFF
TRBJ1-1 TRBV18 NA TGTGCCAGCTCACCCCCCTGGACAGCCTTGAACACTGAAGCTTTCTTT CASSPPWTALNTEAFF
TRBJ1-1 TRBV30 NA TGTGCCTGGAAGGAGGACACTGAAGCTTTCTTT CAWKEDTEAFF
TRBJ2-1 TRBV11-2 NA TGTGCCAGCAGCTACAGGGTTCGGTTCCCCTACAATGAGCAGTTCTTC CASSYRVRFPYNEQFF
TRBJ2-1 TRBV6-5 NA TGTGCCACCTCGGGACTTACTCAGTTCTTC CATSGLTQFF
TRBJ2-2 TRBV11-2 TRBD2 TGTGCCAGCAGCTTAAAGGCGGGAGCCGCCGGGGAGCTGTTTTTT CASSLKAGAAGELFF
TRBJ1-5 TRBV19 TRBD1 TGTGCCAGTAGTATAGCCGGGACAGGGGTTGGGCAGCCCCAGCATTTT CASSIAGTGVGQPQHF
TRBJ1-2 TRBV28 NA TGTGCCAGCGCCCTTGGGCTTCTGGGCTACACCTTC CASALGLLGYTF
TRBJ1-3 TRBV30 NA TGTGCCTGGATGGGGGATGCTGGAAACACCATATATTTT CAWMGDAGNTIYF
TRBJ2-5 TRBV7-9 TRBD1 TGTGCCAGCAGCGGGACAGGGAGGTTGGATAGAGAGACCCAGTACTTC CASSGTGRLDRETQYF
TRBJ1-1 TRBV5-6 NA TGTGCCAGCAGCCCCCCCTCGGGGTTAACTGAAGCTTTCTTT CASSPPSGLTEAFF
TRBJ1-5 TRBV6-1 NA TGTGCCAGCAGTGAACACCGGGGAGGGGGGTATAGCAATCAGCCCCAGCATTTT CASSEHRGGGYSNQPQHF
TRBJ2-2 TRBV5-4 NA TGTGCCAGCAGCATGGGGTTAAGCACCGGGGAGCTGTTTTTT CASSMGLSTGELFF